This TCR beta chain was found in a study of T cell responses to AZD1222 COVID-19 vaccine. Study at large: Both about-4-week and about-12-week second-dose recipients were combined. Study results and limitations: Only a handful of individuals given AZD1222 were seropositive at baseline. Unmutated variant regions are reportedly targeted by nearly half of spike-specific TCRs.

The repertoire was sequenced with immunoSEQ multiplex PCR; TCRdb's copy has only in-frame clones and lacks some. Here the sample spans approximately 97,000 clones, around 87% being singletons. As regards this clone: The target antigen is unknown.

This CDR3 contains 15 residues. The germline V gene has CDR1 SGHRS and CDR2 YFSETQ. V gave up 1 base and J gave up 0 bases, with 8 bases separating them. This rearrangement joins TRBV5-1 to TRBJ2-1; unclear D gene. The clonotype originates from an adult in good health. Sequencing used peripheral blood, obtained on day 0 of AZD1222 vaccination. The CDR3 DNA follows: TGCGCCAGCAGCTTGACCGAAAGCTCCTACAATGAGCAGTTCTTC. Protein product: CASSLTESSYNEQFF. Drawing the rest from reference TRBV5-1 and TRBJ2-1, the complete variable domain is KAGVTQTPRYLIKTRGQQVTLSCSPISGHRSVSWYQQTPGQGLQFLFEYFSETQRNKGNFPGRFSGRQFSNSRSEMNVSTLELGDSALYLCASSLTESSYNEQFFGPGTRLTVL.